A single sample gave rise to the 26 T cell receptor beta chains below, sequenced in a study of shared clonotypes between healthy human individuals. As defined, naive CD8 cells were CD45RO-negative and positively selected for CCR7, with terminally differentiated effector memory CD45RA+ cells excluded. Measured with immunoSEQ multiplex PCR; TCRdb has only the in-frame clones, and not every one. Here the sample spans fewer than 1 million clones, 96% being singletons. What was sequenced was naive CD8+ T cells sorted from blood. All receptors come from a man younger than 40 in good health.

This chain links TRBV14 with TRBJ2-5; 7 bases align to TRBD1. Looked up from germline, CDR1 is SGHDN and CDR2 is FVKESK. The CDR3 has 14 residues. Unmatched junction bases numbered 6, after V lost 2 bases and J lost 6 bases. This chain's CDR3 is CASSQIQGLKTQYF. The CDR3 region has the DNA TGTGCCAGCAGCCAAATACAGGGGTTGAAGACCCAGTACTTC.

The chain combines TRBV27 with TRBJ1-1; D call uncertain. CDR3 size: 13 residues. Per the germline V gene, CDR1 is MNHEY and CDR2 is SMNVEV (reference sequence). V lost 3 bases and J 3 bases, leaving 8 bases between the germline ends. The CDR3 nucleotides read TGTGCCAGCAGTTTTGCTGGAGACACTGAAGCTTTCTTT. It specifies CASSFAGDTEAFF.

J is TRBJ2-7 and V is TRBV11-2, with D tentatively TRBD2 (5 bases). The CDR3 is 15 residues long. Germline lookup yields CDR1 SGHAT and CDR2 FQNNGV. Trimming removed 0 bases from V and 4 bases from J, with 13 bases in between. This chain's CDR3 is CASSLEGGRWYEQYF. The DNA of the CDR3 is TGTGCCAGCAGCTTAGAAGGCGGGCGCTGGTACGAGCAGTACTTC.

This chain connects TRBV29-1 to TRBJ2-7, with 8 positions matching TRBD1. J lost 3 bases, V lost 4 bases, and 5 bases had no gene match. This CDR3 comprises 13 residues. Germline CDR1 SQVTM, CDR2 ANQGSEA. The CDR3 sequence is CSVGTGNHYEQYF. For the CDR3, the DNA is TGCAGCGTTGGGACAGGGAATCACTACGAGCAGTACTTC.

The gene calls are TRBV6-5 and TRBJ1-4; maybe TRBD1 (5 bases). With 3 bases removed from V and 7 bases from J, the gap between germline ends came to 9 bases. Germline V CDR1 and CDR2: MNHEY, SVGAGI. There are 13 residues in the CDR3. The CDR3 DNA follows: TGTGCCAGCAGTTATGTGGGGCCTGAAAAACTGTTTTTT. It yields the protein CASSYVGPEKLFF.

The chain is built from TRBV10-2 and TRBJ2-7; no clear D. Between the trimmed V and J ends, which lost 2 bases and 6 bases, there was a span of 11 bases. The CDR3 has 13 residues. Per germline, CDR1 WSHSY and CDR2 SAAADI. In DNA, the CDR3 is TGCGCCAGCAGTGAGGCCGTCCGTAGCGAGCAGTACTTC. Protein sequence: CASSEAVRSEQYF.

The chain links TRBV5-1 to TRBJ2-1; tentatively, D is TRBD1 or TRBD2 (6 bases each). Looked up from germline, CDR1 is SGHRS and CDR2 is YFSETQ. The CDR3 covers 17 residues. V dropped 0 bases and J dropped 8 bases, with 21 bases sitting between them. The CDR3 DNA follows: TGCGCCAGCAGCTTGGTCGGGGGCTTTCTGCGTTTACATGAGCAGTTCTTC. Translating gives CASSLVGGFLRLHEQFF.

This clone was recorded only once. This chain connects TRBV27 to TRBJ1-3; D gene ambiguous. V gave up 9 bases and J gave up 1 base, with 16 bases separating them. The CDR3 loop spans 15 amino acids. Germline values: CDR1 MNHEY, CDR2 SMNVEV (reference sequence). The CDR3 sequence: CASRDRTVSGNTIYF. The CDR3 nucleotides are TGTGCCAGTAGAGATCGGACGGTATCTGGAAACACCATATATTTT.

This sequence joins TRBV6-6 and TRBJ1-2; unclear D gene. Germline CDR1 MNHNY, CDR2 SVGAGI (reference sequence). This CDR3 has 12 amino acids. V lost 2 bases and J 2 bases, leaving 3 bases between the germline ends. CDR3 amino acids: CASSYLNYGYTF. CDR3 bases: TGTGCCAGCAGTTACCTGAACTATGGCTACACCTTC.

The rearrangement links TRBV27 to TRBJ1-5, with D maybe TRBD1 (5 bases). Looked up from germline, CDR1 is MNHEY and CDR2 is SMNVEV (reference sequence). The CDR3 sequence is 16 residues long. The CDR3 loop reads CAQGATKPEFNQPQHF. The CDR3 region has the DNA TGTGCTCAGGGCGCGACAAAGCCAGAGTTCAATCAGCCCCAGCATTTT.

The chain links TRBV2 to TRBJ2-5, with a weak D call TRBD1 (6 bases). This CDR3 has 14 amino acids. V was trimmed by 10 bases and J by 2 bases, leaving 17 bases between them. Germline CDR1 and CDR2: SNHLY and FYNNEI. CDR3 region: CATKGTRDQETQYF. CDR3 nucleotides: TGTGCCACCAAGGGGACAAGGGATCAAGAGACCCAGTACTTC.

This clone was detected once. The rearrangement uses TRBV5-1 and TRBJ2-7; 8 bases match TRBD1. The CDR3 contains 15 residues. Germline V CDR1 and CDR2: SGHRS, YFSETQ. The V segment lost 1 base and the J segment 3 bases; nucleotides outside the gene matches: 6. The CDR3 region is CASSLFETGVYEQYF. CDR3 nucleotides: TGCGCCAGCAGCTTGTTTGAGACAGGGGTCTACGAGCAGTACTTC.

The CDR3 DNA is TGCGCCAGCAGATTAGTTTATAGGGACAGGGGGCGATCAGATACGCAGTATTTT. As protein: CASRLVYRDRGRSDTQYF. The V call is TRBV5-1, the J call TRBJ2-3; 12 bases match TRBD1. Losses at the gene ends were 5 bases for V and 4 bases for J; bases not matched to a gene: 14. Per the germline V gene, CDR1 is SGHRS and CDR2 is YFSETQ. CDR3 length: 18 residues.

J is TRBJ2-5 and V is TRBV11-2, with 15 nucleotides matching TRBD2. The CDR3 sequence is 18 residues long. After removal of 1 base from V and 5 bases from J, the junction contained 8 bases not matched to a gene. Germline assignment: CDR1 SGHAT and CDR2 FQNNGV. CDR3 nucleotides: TGTGCCAGCAGCTTAGCCCCAGGACTAGCGGGAGGGGGGGAGACCCAGTACTTC. Amino acid sequence: CASSLAPGLAGGGETQYF.

The genes are TRBV14 and TRBJ2-2; TRBD1 matches at 8 bases. This CDR3 is built from 17 residues. V gave up 5 bases and J gave up 1 base; unmatched junction bases: 9. Germline V gene sequence: CDR1 SGHDN, CDR2 FVKESK. The CDR3 nucleotides are TGTGCCAGCAGCACGACTAGGGACAGGAAGAACACCGGGGAGCTGTTTTTT. Its protein is CASSTTRDRKNTGELFF.

This rearrangement joins TRBV6-5 to TRBJ2-1; D ambiguous. Between the trimmed V and J ends, which lost 2 bases and 0 bases, there was a span of 8 bases. The CDR3 length is 15 residues. Germline CDR1 reads MNHEY; CDR2 reads SVGAGI. The CDR3 DNA follows: TGTGCCAGCAGTTACACTGACTCCTCCTACAATGAGCAGTTCTTC. It yields the protein CASSYTDSSYNEQFF.

This chain links TRBV29-1 with TRBJ1-2; no firm D call. Germline V gene lookup returns CDR1 SQVTM and CDR2 ANQGSEA. The V end was cut by 7 bases, the J end by 8 bases, with 17 bases between. The CDR3 has 12 residues. The CDR3 protein is CSGRTEYWGYTF. In nucleotides, the CDR3 is TGCAGCGGCCGTACCGAGTATTGGGGCTACACCTTC.

The CDR3 here is CSVLFQGEQYF. In DNA form, the CDR3 reads TGCAGCGTTCTTTTCCAGGGCGAGCAGTACTTC. V and J are TRBV29-1 and TRBJ2-7; the D gene is possibly TRBD1 (5 bases). Germline CDR1 reads SQVTM; CDR2 reads ANQGSEA. The CDR3 is 11 amino acids. Trimming removed 5 bases from V and 6 bases from J, with 11 bases in between.

The chain uses TRBV9 and TRBJ2-1; 7 bases fit TRBD2. Unmatched junction bases numbered 6, after V lost 0 bases and J lost 6 bases. The V gene's germline CDR1 is SGDLS and CDR2 YYNGEE. The CDR3 is 15 residues long. DNA of the CDR3: TGTGCCAGCAGCGTAGGGCTAGCGGAAGCCAATGAGCAGTTCTTC. Amino acids: CASSVGLAEANEQFF. The complete variable domain, with remaining parts taken from reference TRBV9 and TRBJ2-1, reads DSGVTQTPKHLITATGQRVTLRCSPRSGDLSVYWYQQSLDQGLQFLIQYYNGEERAKGNILERFSAQQFPDLHSELNLSSLELGDSALYFCASSVGLAEANEQFFGPGTRLTVL.

As to this clone: The sample has other DNA sequences that encode this CDR3 too. The rearrangement joins TRBV6-5 to TRBJ2-1; no clear D. Looked up from germline, CDR1 is MNHEY and CDR2 is SVGAGI. The CDR3 spans 11 residues. With 0 bases removed from V and 8 bases from J, the gap between germline ends came to 2 bases. The DNA of the CDR3 is TGTGCCAGCAGTTACTCGGATGAGCAGTTCTTC. Translated, it gives CASSYSDEQFF.

The chain joins TRBV11-2 to TRBJ2-5; weak D call: TRBD2 (6 bases). Deletions cut 5 bases from V and 4 bases from J, with 17 bases between. The germline V gene encodes CDR1 SGHAT and CDR2 FQNNGV. This CDR3 contains 15 residues. CDR3 sequence (DNA): TGTGCCAGCAGCCCCTGGGAAATTAGCGGAGAGACCCAGTACTTC. The encoded protein is CASSPWEISGETQYF.

J is TRBJ2-7 and V is TRBV6-1, with 8 bases lining up with TRBD1. V lost 10 bases, J lost 3 bases, and 8 bases stayed unmatched. This CDR3 contains 13 residues. CDR1 is MNHNS and CDR2 is SASEGT in the germline V gene. CDR3 amino acids: CATPGQVDYEQYF. Written as DNA, the CDR3 is TGTGCCACCCCGGGACAGGTGGACTACGAGCAGTACTTC.

The V gene is TRBV6-1, the J gene TRBJ2-2; D gene unclear. V was pared by 1 base and J by 6 bases, with 6 bases between. Germline V gene data show CDR1 as MNHNS and CDR2 as SASEGT. The CDR3 spans 13 residues. CDR3 DNA sequence: TGTGCCAGCAGTGAAGTGACGTCCGGGGAGCTGTTTTTT. This sequence encodes CASSEVTSGELFF.

The chain has TRBV6-5 and TRBJ2-7, with 7 bases that match TRBD2. V lost 5 bases and J lost 2; bases outside the gene matches: 9. Germline CDR1 is MNHEY and CDR2 is SVGAGI. The CDR3 extends over 15 amino acids. As DNA, the CDR3 is TGTGCCAGCAGTCAAAGCGGGATACGTGCCTACGAGCAGTACTTC. Amino acids: CASSQSGIRAYEQYF.

CDR3 bases: TGTGCCAGCAGTTTATTTTGGGGTGGCACCGGGGAGCTGTTTTTT. Encoded protein: CASSLFWGGTGELFF. The chain has TRBV27 and TRBJ2-2; no definite D call. The germline V and J ends were trimmed by 1 base and 4 bases, with 10 bases remaining between them. Germline CDR1 and CDR2: MNHEY and SMNVEV (reference sequence). The CDR3 covers 15 residues.

This clone was seen once. The rearrangement links TRBV7-2 to TRBJ2-1; 9 bases align to TRBD1. The CDR3 covers 16 residues. Germline CDR1 reads SGHTA; CDR2 reads FQGNSA. V dropped 6 bases and J dropped 4; count of bases not matched to a gene: 10. CDR3 amino acids: CASRSQGALTYNEQFF. The CDR3, as DNA: TGTGCCAGCAGGTCACAGGGGGCATTGACTTACAATGAGCAGTTCTTC.